This TCR beta chain is from a study of cytomegalovirus exposure and HLA in healthy donors. Study observations and caveats: The authors judged a highly shared variant cluster likely a sequencing artifact. Analyzed later, association rates of TCRs varied across HLA loci, with DRB1 most and HLA-C fewest. With later analysis, a missense DCLRE1C variant became linked to TCR beta V- and J-gene trimming.

The PCR ran on 60 Vbeta and 13 Jbeta primers. Sequencing used immunoSEQ multiplex PCR; TCRdb keeps in-frame clones, though not all of them. This table has approximately 150,000 clones, about 71% appearing once. Germline assignment: CDR1 SGHDN and CDR2 FVKESK. Trimming cost V 3 bases and J 6 bases, with 4 bases left between them. The CDR3 is made up of 11 amino acids. About this clone itself: The antigen is undetermined.

The chain has TRBV14 and TRBJ2-3; D call uncertain. This sequence originates from a woman aged 30 to 39 in good health and CMV-seronegative. Source material: PBMCs. The DNA of the CDR3 is TGTGCCAGCAGCCACTCTGATACGCAGTATTTT. Its protein is CASSHSDTQYF.